This T cell receptor beta chain emerged from a study of cytomegalovirus exposure and HLA in healthy donors. Across the whole study: Of all 360 or so donors who were genotyped, roughly 81% belonged to the Caucasian-associated ancestry cluster.

The CDR3 is 18 residues long. V shed 2 bases, J shed 0 bases, and the junction held 11 bases outside the gene matches. The germline V gene has CDR1 SGHDT and CDR2 YYEEEE. 13 Jbeta primers and 60 Vbeta primers were used for the PCR. TCRdb's table, derived via immunoSEQ multiplex PCR, lists solely in-frame clones and lacks some. The table shows about 130,000 clones, with 10% occurring only once. The chain recombines TRBV5-6 with TRBJ1-3; 7 bases align to TRBD1. Sequencing was carried out using PBMCs. The sequence derives from a woman younger than 35 in good health and CMV-seropositive. The CDR3 is CASSFSTGAVTSGNTIYF. DNA for the CDR3: TGTGCCAGCAGCTTTAGTACAGGGGCCGTCACCTCTGGAAACACCATATATTTT.